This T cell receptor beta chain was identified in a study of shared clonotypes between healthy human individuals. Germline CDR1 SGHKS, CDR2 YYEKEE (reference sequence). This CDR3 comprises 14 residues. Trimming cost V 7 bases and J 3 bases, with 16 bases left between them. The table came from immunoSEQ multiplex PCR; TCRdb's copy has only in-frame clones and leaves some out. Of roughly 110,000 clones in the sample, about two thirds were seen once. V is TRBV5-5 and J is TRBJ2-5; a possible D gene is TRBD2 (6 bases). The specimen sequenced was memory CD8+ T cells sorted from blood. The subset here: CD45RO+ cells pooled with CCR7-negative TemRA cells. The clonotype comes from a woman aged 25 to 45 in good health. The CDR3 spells CASRFSSGEETQYF. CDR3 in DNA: TGTGCCAGCCGATTTTCGTCGGGAGAAGAGACCCAGTACTTC.